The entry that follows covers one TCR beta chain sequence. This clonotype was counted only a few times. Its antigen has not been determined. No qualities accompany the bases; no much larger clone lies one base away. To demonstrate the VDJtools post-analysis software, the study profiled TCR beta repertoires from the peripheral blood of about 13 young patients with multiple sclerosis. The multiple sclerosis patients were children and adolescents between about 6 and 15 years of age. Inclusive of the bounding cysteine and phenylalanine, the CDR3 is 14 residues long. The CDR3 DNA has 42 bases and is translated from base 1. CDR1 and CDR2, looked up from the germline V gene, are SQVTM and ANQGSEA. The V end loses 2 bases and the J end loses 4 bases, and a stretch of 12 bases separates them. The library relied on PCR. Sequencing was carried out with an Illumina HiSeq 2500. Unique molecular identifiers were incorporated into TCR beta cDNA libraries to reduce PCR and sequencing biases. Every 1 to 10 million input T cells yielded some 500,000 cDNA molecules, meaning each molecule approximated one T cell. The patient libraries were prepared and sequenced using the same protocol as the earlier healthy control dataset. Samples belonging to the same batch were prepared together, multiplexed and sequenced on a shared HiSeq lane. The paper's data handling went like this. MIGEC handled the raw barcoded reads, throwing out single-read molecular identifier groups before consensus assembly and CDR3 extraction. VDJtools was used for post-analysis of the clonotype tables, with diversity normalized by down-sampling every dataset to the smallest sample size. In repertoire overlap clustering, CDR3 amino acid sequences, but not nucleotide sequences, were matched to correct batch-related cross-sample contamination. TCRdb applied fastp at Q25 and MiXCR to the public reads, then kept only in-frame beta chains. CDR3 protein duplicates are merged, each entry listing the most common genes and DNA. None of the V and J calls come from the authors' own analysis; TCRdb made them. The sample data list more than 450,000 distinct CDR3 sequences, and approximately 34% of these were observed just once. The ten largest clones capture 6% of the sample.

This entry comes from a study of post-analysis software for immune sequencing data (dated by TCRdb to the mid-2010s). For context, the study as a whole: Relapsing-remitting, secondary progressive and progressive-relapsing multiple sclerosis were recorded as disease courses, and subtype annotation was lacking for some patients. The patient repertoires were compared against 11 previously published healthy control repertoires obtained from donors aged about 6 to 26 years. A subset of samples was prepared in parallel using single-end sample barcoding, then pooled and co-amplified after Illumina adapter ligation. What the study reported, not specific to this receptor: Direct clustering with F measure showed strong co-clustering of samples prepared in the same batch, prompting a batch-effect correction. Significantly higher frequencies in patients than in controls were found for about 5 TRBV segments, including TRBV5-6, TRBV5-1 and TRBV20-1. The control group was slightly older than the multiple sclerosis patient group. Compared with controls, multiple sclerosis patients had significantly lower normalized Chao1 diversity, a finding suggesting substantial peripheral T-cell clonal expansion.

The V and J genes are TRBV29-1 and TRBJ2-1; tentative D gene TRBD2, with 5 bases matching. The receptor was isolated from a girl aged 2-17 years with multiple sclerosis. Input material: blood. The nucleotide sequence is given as TGCAGCGTTGAAAAACCGCAGCGGTACAATGAGCAGTTCTTC. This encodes CSVEKPQRYNEQFF.